The 5 T cell receptor beta chains listed next were all sequenced from one sample in a study of blood T cell repertoires in COVID-19. Here immunoSEQ multiplex PCR was the method, and the copy in TCRdb shows in-frame clones only, minus some. The top ten clones hold about 2.2% of a sample with some 120,000 clones, more than 60% of them seen once. The sequencing input was peripheral blood. The receptors shown here come from a woman aged 65 to 85 with acute or convalescent COVID-19.

This clone has only a few counts. The V gene is TRBV11-3, the J gene TRBJ1-1; D unresolved. The germline V and J ends were trimmed by 0 bases and 4 bases, with 6 bases remaining between them. This CDR3 region has 13 residues. Germline assignment: CDR1 SGHNT and CDR2 YENEEA. The DNA for the CDR3 is TGTGCCAGCAGCTTAGAGGAGGGCACTGAAGCTTTCTTT. Translated, it gives CASSLEEGTEAFF.

This clone was seen a few times. The rearrangement joins TRBV5-4 to TRBJ1-2; no definite D call. CDR1 and CDR2 from the germline V gene are SGHNT and YYREEE (reference sequence). The CDR3 length is 12 residues. V was shortened by 3 bases and J by 6 bases, with 9 bases between the two germline ends. The CDR3 protein is CASSSEMDGYTF. DNA of the CDR3: TGTGCCAGCAGCTCAGAAATGGATGGCTACACCTTC.

This clone was counted between two and nine times. The V call is TRBV28, the J call TRBJ1-2; D is undetermined. Per the germline V gene, CDR1 is MDHEN and CDR2 is SYDVKM. The CDR3 is made up of 14 amino acids. Trimming removed 3 bases from V and 1 base from J, with 9 bases in between. The CDR3 region is CASSFSLSNYGYTF. CDR3 in DNA: TGTGCCAGCAGTTTTTCCCTGAGTAACTATGGCTACACCTTC.

The CDR3 protein is CASKPRDSLRGDTQYF. The CDR3 DNA sequence: TGTGCCAGCAAACCTCGGGACAGCCTTCGGGGGGATACGCAGTATTTT. V usage is TRBV28 and J usage is TRBJ2-3; weak D call: TRBD1 (7 bases). Trimming left V 7 bases short and J 6 bases short, with 23 bases between. The CDR3 runs to 16 residues. CDR1 is MDHEN and CDR2 is SYDVKM in the germline V gene.

To note about this clone: Other DNA sequences in this sample translate to the same CDR3. The V and J genes are TRBV5-1 and TRBJ2-3; 9 bases align to TRBD2. J was trimmed by 2 bases and V by 0 bases; bases with no gene match: 4. The germline CDR1 and CDR2 sequences are SGHRS and YFSETQ. The CDR3 is 16 amino acids. In DNA form, the CDR3 reads TGCGCCAGCAGCTTGGCGGCTAGCGGGACCACAGATACGCAGTATTTT. It is translated as CASSLAASGTTDTQYF. Together with reference TRBV5-1 and TRBJ2-3, the CDR3 gives the full variable domain: KAGVTQTPRYLIKTRGQQVTLSCSPISGHRSVSWYQQTPGQGLQFLFEYFSETQRNKGNFPGRFSGRQFSNSRSEMNVSTLELGDSALYLCASSLAASGTTDTQYFGPGTRLTVL.